This T cell receptor (beta chain) came from a study of regulatory T cells in long-lasting Graves disease. The sample holds a few counts of this clonotype. Relying on iRepertoire HTBI primers and Arm-PCR of CDR3 regions, the team built TCR beta libraries. Via MiXCR, TCRdb re-called the multiplex PCR reads, giving one row per CDR3 protein. The data hold 620,000 or so distinct CDR3 sequences, with roughly 15% observed a single time. The V segment lost 4 bases and the J segment 4 bases; nucleotides outside the gene matches: 8. CDR1 is SGHRS and CDR2 is YFSETQ in the germline V gene. There are 15 residues in the CDR3. Regarding time point: newly diagnosed GD, antithyroid drugs for less than 3 months. PBMC-derived RNA was used for the TCR library. This sample also appeared in a second study, on T cells in Graves' hyperthyroidism and ophthalmopathy.

The sample here was peripheral blood mononuclear cells (PBMCs), taken at new diagnosis, from a patient treated with antithyroid drugs. The chain joins TRBV5-1 to TRBJ2-3; the match to TRBD1 covers 8 bases. This sequence was found in a woman in her 30s with Graves disease. The CDR3 is CASSPWGQDPDTQYF. Here the CDR3 DNA reads TGCGCCAGCAGCCCGTGGGGACAGGATCCAGATACGCAGTATTTT.